Listed below are T cell receptor beta chains from one sample, sequenced in a study of blood T cell repertoires in COVID-19. Repertoires were generated with immunoSEQ multiplex PCR, while TCRdb's copy carries only in-frame clones and drops some. The repertoire has about 130,000 clones, 70% to 80% of them found once; the top ten carry 5%. Sequences were obtained from peripheral blood. Receptor source: a woman between 65 and 79 years old with COVID-19, enrolled during active disease. Both conserved end residues are part of each CDR3. A D gene is named only where the DNA matches it firmly. Clone size appears in some rows only: once, few, many, or a class for an expanded clone.

>TRBJ1-2|TRBV27|NA|NA
TGTGCCAGCAGCCAACAGGGAGGGCGGCCAAACGGCTACACCTTC
CASSQQGGRPNGYTF
>TRBJ2-1|TRBV18|TRBD2|NA
TGTGCCAGCTCACCACCGGCTAGCGGGGGTGAGCAGTTCTTC
CASSPPASGGEQFF
>TRBJ2-5|TRBV19|TRBD1|few
TGTGCCAGTAGTATAATCCGGACAGGCCAAGAGACCCAGTACTTC
CASSIIRTGQETQYF
>TRBJ2-1|TRBV7-2|TRBD2|few
TGTGCCAGCAGCCCCCCGCCTAGCGGGGGGATCGAGCAGTTCTTC
CASSPPPSGGIEQFF
>TRBJ2-5|TRBV9|TRBD2|NA
TGTGCCAGCAGCCTAGCGGGAAGTAGACAAGAGACCCAGTACTTC
CASSLAGSRQETQYF
>TRBJ2-7|TRBV6-5|TRBD2|NA
TGTGCCAGCAGTACTAGCGGGGCTACCTACGAGCAGTACTTC
CASSTSGATYEQYF
>TRBJ1-1|TRBV15|NA|NA
TGTGCCACCAGCCGAACAGGGAGTACTGAAGCTTTCTTT
CATSRTGSTEAFF
>TRBJ1-2|TRBV28|NA|once
TGTGCCAGCAGTTTATACTACTATGGCTACACCTTC
CASSLYYYGYTF
>TRBJ1-2|TRBV24-1|NA|NA
TGTGCCACCAGTGATGGTCCTACAGGGTCGGCTGGCTACACCTTC
CATSDGPTGSAGYTF
>TRBJ1-2|TRBV5-1|NA|NA
TGCGCCAGCAGCTTAGGACAGCCCGAAGATGGCTACACCTTC
CASSLGQPEDGYTF
>TRBJ1-1|TRBV5-8|NA|NA
TGTGCCAGCAGCCCCGGGGGAGTTAACACTGAAGCTTTCTTT
CASSPGGVNTEAFF
>TRBJ1-1|TRBV11-2|NA|NA
TGTGCCAGCAGCTTAGGGACAGAGTTCGAAGCTTTCTTT
CASSLGTEFEAFF
>TRBJ1-1|TRBV5-1|TRBD1|NA
TGCGCCAGCAGCATAGACAGGGGGCCCAACACTGAAGCTTTCTTT
CASSIDRGPNTEAFF